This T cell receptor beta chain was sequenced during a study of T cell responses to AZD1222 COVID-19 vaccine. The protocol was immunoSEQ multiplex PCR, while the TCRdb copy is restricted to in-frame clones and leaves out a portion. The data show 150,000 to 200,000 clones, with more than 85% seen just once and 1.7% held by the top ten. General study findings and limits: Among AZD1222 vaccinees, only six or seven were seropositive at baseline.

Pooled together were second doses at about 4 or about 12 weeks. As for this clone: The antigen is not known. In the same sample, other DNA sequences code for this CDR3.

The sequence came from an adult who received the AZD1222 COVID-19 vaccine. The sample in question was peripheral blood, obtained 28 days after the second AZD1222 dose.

The chain's CDR3 is CASSYAGTLTDTQYF. The CDR3 coding sequence is TGTGCCAGCAGTTACGCCGGGACTCTCACAGATACGCAGTATTTT. The rearrangement joins TRBV7-2 to TRBJ2-3; weak D call: TRBD2 (6 bases). V lost 6 bases, J lost 2 bases, and 15 bases lay in between. Germline V gene sequence: CDR1 SGHTA, CDR2 FQGNSA. The CDR3 spans 15 residues.